This passage covers 32 T cell receptor beta chains from one sample sequenced in a study of post-analysis software for immune sequencing data. General study results and limits: A handful of TRBV segments were significantly more frequent in patients than in controls. TRBV5-6, TRBV5-1 and TRBV20-1 were among these segments.

Libraries were made from TCR beta cDNA, and they carried unique molecular identifiers. TCRdb redid the calling of the PCR reads with MiXCR, one entry per CDR3 protein. The table lists hundreds of thousands of distinct CDR3 sequences, about 32% of them singletons, with 0.56% in the top ten. Antigens for these TCRs are unknown. Sequencing input: blood. Receptors originate from a girl between 5 and 17 years old with multiple sclerosis.

This clonotype was seen more than once but under ten times. CDR3 nucleotides: TGTGCCAGCAGCTTAGGAGCTAGCGGTAGCACAGATACGCAGTATTTT. Translated: CASSLGASGSTDTQYF. The chain links TRBV7-2 to TRBJ2-3; 7 nucleotides agree with TRBD2. Germline CDR1 is SGHTA and CDR2 is FQGNSA. CDR3 length: 16 amino acids. V gave up 1 base and J gave up 0 bases; unmatched junction bases: 4.

The V call is TRBV28, the J call TRBJ2-1, with TRBD2 matching 8 bases. Germline assignment: CDR1 MDHEN and CDR2 SYDVKM. The junction had 14 bases not matched to a gene; V was cut back by 8 bases and J by 5 bases. The CDR3 extends over 16 amino acids. The chain's CDR3 is CASLRRSGGDNNEQFF. CDR3 nucleotide sequence: TGTGCCAGCCTCCGGCGAAGCGGGGGAGACAACAATGAGCAGTTCTTC.

This clonotype was counted between two and nine times. This chain uses TRBV27 with TRBJ2-6, with D unresolved. This CDR3 comprises 16 residues. CDR1 is MNHEY, CDR2 SMNVEV, per germline (reference sequence). V dropped 3 bases and J dropped 1 base, with 10 bases sitting between them. CDR3 in DNA: TGTGCCAGCAGTTTCTTCGTTGGATCTGGGGCCAACGTCCTGACTTTC. Protein product: CASSFFVGSGANVLTF.

This CDR3 reads CASTGRNTGELFF. The CDR3 nucleotides read TGTGCCAGCACGGGACGGAACACCGGGGAGCTGTTTTTT. J is TRBJ2-2 and V is TRBV27; D is perhaps TRBD1 or TRBD2 (5 bases each). The germline CDR1 and CDR2 sequences are MNHEY and SMNVEV (reference sequence). This CDR3 comprises 13 residues. Trimming removed 7 bases from V and 1 base from J, with 7 bases in between.

V is TRBV29-1 and J is TRBJ1-2; tentatively, D is TRBD1 (6 bases). This CDR3 region has 13 residues. Looked up from germline, CDR1 is SQVTM and CDR2 is ANQGSEA. V lost 7 bases and J lost 6, with 18 bases in between. The CDR3 DNA sequence: TGCAGCGGGAAGGGGGGGGCCGCCCATGGCTACACCTTC. Translated, it gives CSGKGGAAHGYTF.

This clonotype was counted only a few times. This rearrangement joins TRBV20-1 to TRBJ2-3, with D possibly matching TRBD1 (5 bases). The CDR3 is made up of 14 amino acids. Germline V lookup: CDR1 DFQATT, CDR2 SNEGSKA (reference sequence). Trimming removed 5 bases from V and 1 base from J, with 13 bases in between. CDR3 sequence: CSAWARAGTDTQYF. CDR3 in DNA: TGCAGTGCTTGGGCCAGGGCCGGCACAGATACGCAGTATTTT.

CDR3 nucleotides: TGCAGCGTTGAAACAGGAGGAAAGAGCGAGCAGTACTTC. Translated, it gives CSVETGGKSEQYF. This chain uses TRBV29-1 with TRBJ2-5; the D gene could be TRBD1 or TRBD2 (5 bases each). With the DNA end fitting TRBJ2-7 better, the J assignment may be wrong. The CDR3 is 13 residues long. Germline lookup yields CDR1 SQVTM and CDR2 ANQGSEA.

The chain carries TRBV18 and TRBJ2-1; 8 nucleotides line up with TRBD1. The V and J ends lost 1 base and 9 bases, in that order; junction bases with no gene match: 5. This CDR3 has 14 amino acids. Germline V gene data show CDR1 as KGHSH and CDR2 as LQKENI. CDR3 in DNA: TGTGCCAGCTCACCACTAGACAGGGGTGGTGAGCAGTTCTTC. Its translation: CASSPLDRGGEQFF.

The chain joins TRBV27 to TRBJ1-1; TRBD1 might be the D (5 bases). The germline V gene has CDR1 MNHEY and CDR2 SMNVEV (reference sequence). The CDR3 is 15 amino acids. V was trimmed by 2 bases and J by 4 bases, leaving 14 bases between them. The CDR3 nucleotides are TGTGCCAGCAGTTTAGCCTATGGGACGGGCACTGAAGCTTTCTTT. Its translation is CASSLAYGTGTEAFF.

For the CDR3, the DNA is TGCGCCAGCAGCTCACACAAAGGGGGACGACGCGCTGAAGCTTTCTTT. Its protein is CASSSHKGGRRAEAFF. V is TRBV4-3 and J is TRBJ1-1; D is perhaps TRBD1 (6 bases). Germline V CDR1 and CDR2: LGHNA, YSLEER. V shed 5 bases and J shed 6 bases, with 22 bases lying between them. This CDR3 region has 16 residues.

This clonotype has a count of ten or more. The gene calls are TRBV28 and TRBJ1-2; D is undetermined. Between the trimmed V and J ends, which lost 10 bases and 0 bases, there was a span of 9 bases. This CDR3 has 12 residues. The V gene's germline CDR1 is MDHEN and CDR2 SYDVKM. The CDR3 region is CATVTANYGYTF. Here the CDR3 DNA reads TGTGCCACCGTGACCGCTAACTATGGCTACACCTTC.

CDR3: CASSLSGLAGNEQYF. Here the CDR3 DNA reads TGTGCCAGCAGCTTAAGTGGACTAGCGGGCAATGAGCAGTACTTC. This chain joins TRBV7-8 and TRBJ2-5; 11 positions match TRBD2. The CDR3 sequence is 15 residues long. The germline V gene has CDR1 SGHVS and CDR2 FQNEAQ. V trimming: 2 bases; J trimming: 11 bases; junction bases outside the gene matches: 10.

This clonotype occurred a few times. V usage is TRBV11-3 and J usage is TRBJ2-5, with D perhaps matching TRBD2 (7 bases). The V and J ends lost 5 bases and 2 bases respectively, with 9 bases between them. The CDR3 consists of 13 residues. CDR1 and CDR2 (germline): SGHNT, YENEEA. CDR3 sequence (DNA): TGTGCCAGCAGCCGGGGGGCTCAAGAGACCCAGTACTTC. Protein: CASSRGAQETQYF. The whole variable domain, remainder taken from reference TRBV11-3 and TRBJ2-5, is EAGVVQSPRYKIIEKKQPVAFWCNPISGHNTLYWYLQNLGQGPELLIRYENEEAVDDSQLPKDRFSAERLKGVDSTLKIQPAELGDSAVYLCASSRGAQETQYFGPGTRLLVL.

The chain has TRBV7-2 and TRBJ2-3, with no clear D. The CDR3 spans 17 residues. Trimming stripped 2 bases from V and 2 bases from J, with 17 bases between. Germline CDR1 SGHTA, CDR2 FQGNSA. CDR3 protein: CASSLSPSGSFTDTQYF. The DNA of the CDR3 is TGTGCCAGCAGCTTAAGTCCCTCCGGGTCTTTCACAGATACGCAGTATTTT.

A few counts support this clonotype. The chain uses TRBV5-6 and TRBJ2-7, with a tentative D call TRBD2 (5 bases). V lost 3 bases and J 7 bases, leaving 17 bases between the germline ends. Looked up from germline, CDR1 is SGHDT and CDR2 is YYEEEE. The CDR3 totals 14 residues. The CDR3 DNA sequence: TGTGCCAGCAGCTCCCCGGGGTTACCGGGGGAGCAGTACTTC. This codes for CASSSPGLPGEQYF.

This clonotype was detected a few times. The chain is built from TRBV11-2 and TRBJ2-1; D not certain. V lost 3 bases, J lost 9 bases, and 9 bases lay in between. CDR1 is SGHAT, CDR2 FQNNGV, per germline. The CDR3 contains 12 residues. The DNA of the CDR3 is TGTGCCAGCAGCTTCGGGCGTGGTGAGCAGTTCTTC. Translation gives CASSFGRGEQFF.

This clonotype was detected a few times. CDR3 amino acids: CASSIVFRTGNYGYTF. The CDR3 DNA sequence: TGTGCCAGTAGTATAGTGTTCCGGACGGGCAACTATGGCTACACCTTC. The rearrangement joins TRBV19 to TRBJ1-2; D gene ambiguous. CDR1 and CDR2 from the germline V gene are LNHDA and SQIVND (reference sequence). With 1 base removed from V and 2 bases from J, the gap between germline ends came to 14 bases. The CDR3 is 16 amino acids.

On this clonotype: No conserved phenylalanine or tryptophan is present at the end of the CDR3, so a read error is the likely explanation. This chain joins TRBV20-1 and TRBJ2-3; 12 bases fit TRBD2. J lost 6 bases, V lost 6 bases, and 7 bases had no gene match. From germline, CDR1 is DFQATT and CDR2 SNEGSKA (reference sequence). The CDR3 length is 14 residues. CDR3 sequence: CSAPRLAGADTQYC. The CDR3 DNA reads as TGCAGTGCCCCCCGACTAGCGGGAGCGGATACGCAGTATTGT.

CDR3 in DNA: TGCAGTGCTAGCGTAGGTGGGATCTATGGCTACACCTTC. Amino acid sequence: CSASVGGIYGYTF. V is TRBV20-1 and J is TRBJ1-2; D is uncertain. This CDR3 is 13 amino acids long. From germline, CDR1 is DFQATT and CDR2 SNEGSKA (reference sequence). The ends were cut back, 3 bases at V and 4 bases at J, with 12 bases in the middle.

The rearrangement joins TRBV10-3 to TRBJ2-3, with TRBD2 matching over 8 bases. V gave up 10 bases and J gave up 0 bases; unmatched junction bases: 12. This CDR3 comprises 16 residues. Germline CDR1 reads ENHRY; CDR2 reads SYGVKD. CDR3 sequence reads: CATSRLATTSTDTQYF. The CDR3 coding sequence is TGTGCCACCAGCCGACTAGCGACCACTAGCACAGATACGCAGTATTTT.

The genes are TRBV5-1 and TRBJ2-5; no reliable D call. With the DNA end fitting TRBJ2-7 better, the J assignment may be wrong. From germline, CDR1 is SGHRS and CDR2 YFSETQ. The CDR3 spans 13 residues. In DNA, the CDR3 is TGCGCCAGCAGCTTGGAATTAGTCGACGAGCAGTACTTC. Protein product: CASSLELVDEQYF.

The V gene is TRBV7-9, the J gene TRBJ2-1, with TRBD2 matching 9 bases. Germline V CDR1 and CDR2: SEHNR, FQNEAQ (reference sequence). The CDR3 sequence is 16 residues long. V lost 1 base to trimming and J lost 2 bases; unmatched junction nucleotides: 3. The CDR3: CASSLGGLAAYNEQFF. The DNA for the CDR3 is TGTGCCAGCAGCTTAGGGGGACTAGCAGCCTACAATGAGCAGTTCTTC.

This clonotype has at least ten counts. This chain links TRBV5-1 with TRBJ2-1; TRBD1 aligns across 7 bases. This CDR3 has 15 residues. The trim removed 4 bases at V and 3 bases at J, leaving 7 bases unmatched. Germline-derived CDR1 and CDR2 are SGHRS and YFSETQ. CDR3 amino acids: CASSPGTEYYNEQFF. The CDR3 region has the DNA TGCGCCAGCAGCCCCGGGACAGAATACTACAATGAGCAGTTCTTC.

Turning to this clonotype: The germline gene is not matched at one end of the junction; a read error may be the cause. The chain is built from TRBV9 and TRBJ1-1; possibly TRBD1 for D (5 bases). Germline V lookup: CDR1 SGDLS, CDR2 YYNGEE. This CDR3 contains 14 residues. CDR3 sequence: CASSVDAGNAEAFF. Here the CDR3 DNA reads TGTGCCAGCAGCGTAGATGCAGGGAACGCTGAGGCTTTCTTT. The whole variable domain, filled in from reference TRBV9 and TRBJ1-1, reads DSGVTQTPKHLITATGQRVTLRCSPRSGDLSVYWYQQSLDQGLQFLIQYYNGEERAKGNILERFSAQQFPDLHSELNLSSLELGDSALYFCASSVDAGNAEAFFGQGTRLTVV.

This clonotype was seen more than once but under ten times. This chain uses TRBV20-1 with TRBJ2-3; the match to TRBD2 covers 8 bases. CDR3 length equals 15 residues. The germline CDR1 and CDR2 sequences are DFQATT and SNEGSKA (reference sequence). With 3 bases clipped from V and 3 bases from J, the junction kept 8 bases outside the gene matches. CDR3 protein: CSARVPAGVTDTQYF. CDR3 nucleotides: TGCAGTGCTAGGGTCCCAGCGGGAGTAACAGATACGCAGTATTTT.

The chain employs TRBV12-3 or TRBV12-4 and TRBJ2-5; D perhaps matches TRBD2 (6 bases). Trimming cost V 6 bases and J 2 bases, with 16 bases left between them. The CDR3 spans 15 residues. CDR3 sequence (DNA): TGTGCCAGCAGCCTCACCGGGACTGAGCAAGAGACCCAGTACTTC. Encoded protein: CASSLTGTEQETQYF.

The chain recombines TRBV5-1 with TRBJ1-1, with unresolved D. This CDR3 spans 17 amino acids. CDR1 is SGHRS and CDR2 is YFSETQ in the germline V gene. V shed 0 bases and J shed 0 bases, with 15 bases lying between them. The DNA of the CDR3 is TGCGCCAGCAGCTTGGCCGGGCACCTCACGATGAACACTGAAGCTTTCTTT. It is translated as CASSLAGHLTMNTEAFF.

V usage is TRBV28 and J usage is TRBJ2-7; TRBD2 is a possible D gene (5 bases). The V end lost 6 bases, the J end lost 2 bases, and 17 bases lay between the germline ends. The CDR3 contains 15 residues. Germline V gives CDR1 MDHEN, CDR2 SYDVKM. CDR3 in DNA: TGTGCCAGCAGCAAGGTGCGGGTGGCCACCTACGAGCAGTACTTC. It translates to CASSKVRVATYEQYF.

This rearrangement joins TRBV20-1 to TRBJ2-1; 11 bases agree with TRBD2. Germline V gives CDR1 DFQATT, CDR2 SNEGSKA (reference sequence). The V segment lost 2 bases and the J segment 3 bases; nucleotides outside the gene matches: 9. The CDR3 extends over 17 amino acids. CDR3 sequence reads: CSARPLAGGAHYNEQFF. The CDR3 nucleotides are TGCAGTGCTAGACCCTTAGCGGGAGGGGCCCACTACAATGAGCAGTTCTTC.

This sequence joins TRBV29-1 and TRBJ1-1; perhaps TRBD1 as D (6 bases). Germline loops: CDR1 SQVTM, CDR2 ANQGSEA. V shed 7 bases and J shed 0 bases, with 12 bases lying between them. The CDR3 runs 13 residues. CDR3 nucleotide sequence: TGCAGCGCTTTAGGGGGAATGAACACTGAAGCTTTCTTT. Residues: CSALGGMNTEAFF.

This chain links TRBV6-2 or TRBV6-3 with TRBJ1-1; tentative D call: TRBD1 (5 bases). There are 14 residues in the CDR3. Germline lookup yields CDR1 MNHEY and CDR2 SVGEGT. V shed 4 bases and J shed 0 bases, with 9 bases lying between them. Here the CDR3 reads CASSLTVMNTEAFF. In DNA form, the CDR3 reads TGTGCCAGCAGTTTGACAGTCATGAACACTGAAGCTTTCTTT.

This clonotype was observed many times. The chain carries TRBV24-1 and TRBJ2-5, with a tentative D call TRBD1 (5 bases). This CDR3 is built from 15 residues. Germline V gene data show CDR1 as KGHDR and CDR2 as SFDVKD. Trimming pared 3 bases from V and 0 bases from J, leaving 10 bases between. This CDR3 reads CATSDRRQNQETQYF. The CDR3 DNA is TGTGCCACCAGTGATAGGAGACAGAACCAAGAGACCCAGTACTTC.